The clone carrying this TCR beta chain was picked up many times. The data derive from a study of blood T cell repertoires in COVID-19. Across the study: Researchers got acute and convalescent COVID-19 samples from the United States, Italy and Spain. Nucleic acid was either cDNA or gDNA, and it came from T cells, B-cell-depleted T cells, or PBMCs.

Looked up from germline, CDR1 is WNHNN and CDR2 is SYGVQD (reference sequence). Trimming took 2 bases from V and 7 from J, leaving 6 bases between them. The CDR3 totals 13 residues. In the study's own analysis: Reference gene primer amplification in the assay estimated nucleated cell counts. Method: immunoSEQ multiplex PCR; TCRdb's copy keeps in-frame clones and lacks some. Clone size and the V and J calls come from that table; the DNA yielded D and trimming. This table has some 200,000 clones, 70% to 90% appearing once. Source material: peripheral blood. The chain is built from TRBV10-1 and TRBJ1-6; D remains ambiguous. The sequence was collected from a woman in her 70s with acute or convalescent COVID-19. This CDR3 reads CASSETENSPLHF. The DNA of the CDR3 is TGCGCCAGCAGTGAGACAGAAAATTCACCCCTCCACTTT.